This T cell receptor beta chain was documented in a study of T cell responses to AZD1222 COVID-19 vaccine (TCRdb year 2021). About the full investigation: TCR sequencing was performed for 230 to 250 trial participants, of whom 207 were given two doses of AZD1222 and approximately 26 were given two doses of MenACWY control vaccine. Trial participants were enrolled by age into subgroups of 18-55, 56-69 and 70-plus years, and around 150, 28 and 57 TCR-sequenced participants, respectively, were included in these subgroups. The paper's findings and limits, for the study overall: Participants were mostly white British and included more females than males, and it was suggested by the authors that clonal diversity may have been underestimated. Reportedly, almost half of the unique spike-specific TCRs recognized epitopes lying outside the regions that are mutated in the B.1.351 and B.1.1.7 variants. The vaccine-associated CD4 TCRs covered the entire spike protein, and the dominant responses fell in regions 160-218 and 743-854. Conclusions about previously exposed vaccinees were limited because only six AZD1222 recipients were SARS-CoV-2 seropositive at baseline. Because no day 14 peak-response samples were available, the repertoires could be characterized only after the peak T cell response. The 56-69-year group was small, and its depth increase did not reach significance, likely because of low power. Spike-specific TCR breadth and depth rose significantly after two AZD1222 doses compared with day 0 and with MenACWY recipients.

As for this clone: This clone's antigen is unknown. There are no base qualities to consult, and no much larger clone falls within one base.

The CDR3 regions of human TCRbeta chains were analyzed by immunosequencing. The source study handled its data this way. Repertoire TCRs were matched against a reference library of SARS-CoV-2-specific TCRs generated with the MIRA antigen-specificity platform. Breadth meant the fraction of unique TCRs that were SARS-CoV-2-associated, whereas depth meant the fraction of total T cells that were SARS-CoV-2-associated. Using the MIRA data, each spike-specific TCR was assigned both to the spike region to which the TCR was reactive and to a CD4 or CD8 class. Log10-transformed breadth and depth values were compared by one-way ANOVA with Sidak's multiple comparisons tests. Held by TCRdb, this immuneACCESS table contains in-frame sequences only and omits some clones. Under half of the omission traces to an unresolved V gene where checked; the cause of the rest is unknown. V, J and clone size were drawn from that table, and D and trimming were deduced from the DNA. Within this sample are some 150,000 clones, with 80% to 90% of them counted one time only. Roughly 4% of the sample goes to the ten largest clones.

V and J are trimmed by 4 bases and 2 bases, and the gene matches miss 6 bases of the junction. From the cysteine up to the phenylalanine, the CDR3 has a length of 17 residues. CDR3 DNA only is kept here, 51 bases in frame from base 1. CDR1 KGHDR and CDR2 SFDVKD are derived from the germline V gene. Taken with the paper, the label for time point translates to: about 28 days (+/-7) after the second vaccine dose. Sample treatment or condition, as interpreted from the label and publication: meningococcal conjugate vaccine given as trial control. Vaccinee samples were obtained from the UK trials COV001 and COV002, which included a single-blind randomized controlled phase 2/3 trial of AZD1222 (ChAdOx1 nCoV-19) in healthy adults. Trial participant PBMC samples were collected at day 0 and day 28 after the second dose for TCRbeta chain sequencing.

Recombination connected TRBV24-1 to TRBJ2-1; TRBD2 agrees with 11 junctional bases. The sequence derives from an adult who received the MenACWY meningococcal vaccine as a control. This material consisted of peripheral blood, taken 28 days after the second dose of the MenACWY control vaccine. Here the CDR3 is given as CATSDRSGRAAYNEQFF. In nucleotides, the sequence is TGTGCCACCAGTGACCGTAGCGGGAGGGCGGCCTACAATGAGCAGTTCTTC.